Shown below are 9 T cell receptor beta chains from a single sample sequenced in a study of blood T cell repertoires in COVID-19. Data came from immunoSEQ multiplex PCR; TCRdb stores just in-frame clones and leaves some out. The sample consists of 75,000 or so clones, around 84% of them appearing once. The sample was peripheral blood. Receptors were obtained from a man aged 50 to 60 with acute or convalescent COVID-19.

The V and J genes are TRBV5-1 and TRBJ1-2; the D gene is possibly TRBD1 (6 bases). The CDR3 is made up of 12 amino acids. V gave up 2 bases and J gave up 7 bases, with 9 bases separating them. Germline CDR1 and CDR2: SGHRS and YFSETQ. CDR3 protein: CASSFTGFGYTF. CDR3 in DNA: TGCGCCAGCAGCTTTACAGGGTTTGGCTACACCTTC.

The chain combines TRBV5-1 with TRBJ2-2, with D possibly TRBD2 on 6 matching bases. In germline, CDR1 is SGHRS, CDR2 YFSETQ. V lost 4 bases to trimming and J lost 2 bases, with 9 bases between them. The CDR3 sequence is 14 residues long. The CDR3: CASSPEGNTGELFF. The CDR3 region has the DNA TGCGCCAGCAGCCCGGAGGGCAACACCGGGGAGCTGTTTTTT.

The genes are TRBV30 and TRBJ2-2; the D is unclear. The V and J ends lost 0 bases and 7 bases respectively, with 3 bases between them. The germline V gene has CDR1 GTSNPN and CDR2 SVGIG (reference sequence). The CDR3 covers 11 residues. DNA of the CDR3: TGTGCCTGGAGTGTACTCGGGGAGCTGTTTTTT. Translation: CAWSVLGELFF.

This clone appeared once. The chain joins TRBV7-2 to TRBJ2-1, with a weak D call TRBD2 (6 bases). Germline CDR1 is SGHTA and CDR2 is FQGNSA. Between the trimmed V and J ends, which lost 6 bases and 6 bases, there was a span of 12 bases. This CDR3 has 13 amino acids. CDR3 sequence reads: CASSRDSFNEQFF. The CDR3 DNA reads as TGTGCCAGCAGTCGGGACTCTTTCAATGAGCAGTTCTTC.

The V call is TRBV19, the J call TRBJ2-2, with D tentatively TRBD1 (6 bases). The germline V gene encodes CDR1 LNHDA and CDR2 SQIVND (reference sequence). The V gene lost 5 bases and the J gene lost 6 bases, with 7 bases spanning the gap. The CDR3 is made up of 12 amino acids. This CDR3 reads CASSWTAGELFF. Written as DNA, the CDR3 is TGTGCCAGTAGTTGGACAGCCGGGGAGCTGTTTTTT.

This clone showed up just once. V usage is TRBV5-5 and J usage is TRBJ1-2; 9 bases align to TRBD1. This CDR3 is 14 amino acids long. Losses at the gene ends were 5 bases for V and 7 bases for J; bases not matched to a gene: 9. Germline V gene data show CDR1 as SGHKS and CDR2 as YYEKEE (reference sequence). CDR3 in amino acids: CASRTRTGEAGYTF. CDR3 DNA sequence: TGTGCCAGCAGAACCCGGACAGGGGAGGCTGGCTACACCTTC.

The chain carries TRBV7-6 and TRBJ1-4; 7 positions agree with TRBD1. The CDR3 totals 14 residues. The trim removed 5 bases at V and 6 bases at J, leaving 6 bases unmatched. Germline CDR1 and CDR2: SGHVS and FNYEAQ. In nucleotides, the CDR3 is TGTGCCAGCAGCCCGGGACAGACTCATGAAAAACTGTTTTTT. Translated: CASSPGQTHEKLFF.

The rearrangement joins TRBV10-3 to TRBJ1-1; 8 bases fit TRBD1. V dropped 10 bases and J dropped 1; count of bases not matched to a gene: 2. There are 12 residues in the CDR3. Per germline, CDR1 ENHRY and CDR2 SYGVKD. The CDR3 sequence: CATGTGNTEAFF. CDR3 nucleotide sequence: TGTGCCACCGGGACAGGGAACACTGAAGCTTTCTTT.

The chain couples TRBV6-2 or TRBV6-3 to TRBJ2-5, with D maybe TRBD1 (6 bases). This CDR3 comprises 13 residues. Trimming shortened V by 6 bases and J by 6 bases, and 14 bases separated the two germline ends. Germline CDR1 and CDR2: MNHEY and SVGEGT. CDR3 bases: TGTGCCAGCAGATACCCCGACAGGAAGACCCAGTACTTC. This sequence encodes CASRYPDRKTQYF.